Listed here are 13 T cell receptor beta chains from one sample, sequenced in a study of beta chain features in type 1 diabetes. Study-level points and caveats: When Type 1 diabetes patients were examined, their TCRB CDR3s proved moderately but significantly shorter in all four CD4+ subsets.

What was sequenced were expressed TCRB transcripts, since all of the isolated RNA had been reverse transcribed. Using immunoSEQ multiplex PCR, the repertoire was profiled, and TCRdb retains in-frame clones only, with some absent. The sample carries 630,000 or so clones, over 13% recorded once. Their specific antigens are unknown. Material for sequencing was naive CD4+ T cells from blood. These receptors were taken from a man between 18 and 35 years old with type 1 diabetes.

This clone was seen more than once but under ten times. The chain employs TRBV7-8 and TRBJ2-1, with a weak D call TRBD2 (5 bases). Germline V CDR1 and CDR2: SGHVS, FQNEAQ. With 5 bases removed from V and 0 bases from J, the gap between germline ends came to 17 bases. CDR3 length: 17 amino acids. CDR3 nucleotides: TGTGCCAGCAGCCCTACCCGGACGGGGAGCTCCTACAATGAGCAGTTCTTC. Its translation: CASSPTRTGSSYNEQFF.

The V call is TRBV4-1, the J call TRBJ2-7, with a possible D match to TRBD2 (6 bases). The V end lost 4 bases, the J end lost 5 bases, and 15 bases lay between the germline ends. This CDR3 has 14 amino acids. CDR1 is MGHRA and CDR2 is YSYEKL in the germline V gene. The CDR3 nucleotides are TGCGCCAGCAGCCTTACGGAGGGAGGAAACGAGCAGTACTTC. Protein sequence: CASSLTEGGNEQYF.

The chain has TRBV2 and TRBJ2-3; D is unclear. The V gene's germline CDR1 is SNHLY and CDR2 FYNNEI. The ends were cut back, 6 bases at V and 2 bases at J, with 6 bases in the middle. This CDR3 is 12 amino acids long. The CDR3: CASSTFTDTQYF. In DNA form, the CDR3 reads TGTGCCAGCAGCACATTCACAGATACGCAGTATTTT.

Points on this clone: The CDR3 end shows no conserved phenylalanine or tryptophan, and so a read error is likely. The rearrangement links TRBV5-4 to TRBJ1-1; 9 bases match TRBD1. Losses at the gene ends were 5 bases for V and 0 bases for J; bases not matched to a gene: 2. This CDR3 is 14 amino acids long. CDR1 is SGHNT and CDR2 is YYREEE in the germline V gene (reference sequence). CDR3 bases: TGTGCCAGCAGAGGGACAGGGATGAACACTGAAGCTTTCTCT. This sequence encodes CASRGTGMNTEAFS.

The gene calls are TRBV19 and TRBJ1-2; D gene ambiguous. Between the trimmed V and J ends, which lost 10 bases and 0 bases, there was a span of 12 bases. Germline assignment: CDR1 LNHDA and CDR2 SQIVND (reference sequence). The CDR3 spans 13 residues. CDR3 residues: CAIQDLPNYGYTF. CDR3 bases: TGTGCCATTCAGGATCTTCCTAACTATGGCTACACCTTC.

This clone was observed a handful of times. The V and J genes are TRBV30 and TRBJ1-2; D possibly corresponds to TRBD1 (5 bases). The CDR3 consists of 12 residues. Trimming removed 8 bases at V and 0 bases at J, with 10 bases between. Per germline, CDR1 GTSNPN and CDR2 SVGIG (reference sequence). DNA for the CDR3: TGTGCCCTGACAGACTCTAACTATGGCTACACCTTC. Translation gives CALTDSNYGYTF.

The chain has TRBV14 and TRBJ2-2; D call uncertain. CDR1 and CDR2 from the germline V gene are SGHDN and FVKESK. V lost 3 bases to trimming and J lost 3 bases, with 2 bases between them. This CDR3 has 12 amino acids. The CDR3, as DNA: TGTGCCAGCAGCCACTACACCGGGGAGCTGTTTTTT. It is translated as CASSHYTGELFF.

This clone was counted only a few times. This chain connects TRBV29-1 to TRBJ2-7; D tentatively fits TRBD1 or TRBD2 (5 bases each). The CDR3 is 14 residues long. Germline CDR1 SQVTM, CDR2 ANQGSEA. Trimming removed 4 bases from V and 4 bases from J, with 17 bases in between. The CDR3 sequence is CSVVLSGRGYEQYF. The CDR3, as DNA: TGCAGCGTTGTTTTGTCGGGGCGAGGGTACGAGCAGTACTTC.

This clone has more than one count but fewer than ten. The rearrangement uses TRBV7-9 and TRBJ2-5, with 10 bases matching TRBD2. Germline assignment: CDR1 SEHNR and CDR2 FQNEAQ (reference sequence). This CDR3 contains 16 residues. V was clipped by 6 bases and J by 5 bases; unmatched bases: 12. The DNA of the CDR3 is TGTGCCAGCAGTTTCCCTAGCGGGGGTCCCTTGGAGACCCAGTACTTC. This gives the protein CASSFPSGGPLETQYF. Using reference TRBV7-9 and TRBJ2-5 for the parts outside the CDR3, the full variable domain is DTGVSQNPRHKITKRGQNVTFRCDPISEHNRLYWYRQTLGQGPEFLTYFQNEAQLEKSRLLSDRFSAERPKGSFSTLEIQRTEQGDSAMYLCASSFPSGGPLETQYFGPGTRLLVL.

This clone was found a few times. Additional DNA sequences in this sample encode the identical CDR3. The chain links TRBV5-1 to TRBJ2-1, with unresolved D. The CDR3 runs 13 residues. Germline CDR1 and CDR2: SGHRS and YFSETQ. The V end lost 0 bases, the J end lost 4 bases, and 5 bases lay between the germline ends. CDR3 amino acids: CASSLGVYNEQFF. The DNA for the CDR3 is TGCGCCAGCAGCTTGGGAGTTTACAATGAGCAGTTCTTC.

This clone was picked up a small number of times. The J gene is TRBJ2-7, the V gene TRBV15; 13 nucleotides agree with TRBD2. Germline CDR1 is LNHNV and CDR2 is YYDKDF (reference sequence). The CDR3 is 14 amino acids. V shed 5 bases and J 11 bases; nucleotides not matched to a gene: 9. The CDR3 region has the DNA TGTGCCACCAGCGGCCGGACTAGCGGGGGCCTTGAGTACTTC. This translates into CATSGRTSGGLEYF.

The table lists this clone with a few counts. V gene TRBV10-3 combines with J gene TRBJ1-1; possible D gene TRBD1, 5 bases. The germline V gene has CDR1 ENHRY and CDR2 SYGVKD. Between the trimmed V and J ends, which lost 10 bases and 11 bases, there was a span of 20 bases. This CDR3 is 12 amino acids long. CDR3 DNA sequence: TGTGCCACCAGGCGGGGGGACGACGTTGCTTTCTTT. Protein sequence: CATRRGDDVAFF.

This rearrangement joins TRBV19 to TRBJ2-7; the D is unclear. The CDR3 consists of 13 residues. Germline V gene lookup returns CDR1 LNHDA and CDR2 SQIVND (reference sequence). The V end was cut by 5 bases, the J end by 6 bases, with 14 bases between. The CDR3 DNA reads TGTGCCAGTAGTTCCTCTGATAGACCCGAGCAGTACTTC. As protein: CASSSSDRPEQYF.